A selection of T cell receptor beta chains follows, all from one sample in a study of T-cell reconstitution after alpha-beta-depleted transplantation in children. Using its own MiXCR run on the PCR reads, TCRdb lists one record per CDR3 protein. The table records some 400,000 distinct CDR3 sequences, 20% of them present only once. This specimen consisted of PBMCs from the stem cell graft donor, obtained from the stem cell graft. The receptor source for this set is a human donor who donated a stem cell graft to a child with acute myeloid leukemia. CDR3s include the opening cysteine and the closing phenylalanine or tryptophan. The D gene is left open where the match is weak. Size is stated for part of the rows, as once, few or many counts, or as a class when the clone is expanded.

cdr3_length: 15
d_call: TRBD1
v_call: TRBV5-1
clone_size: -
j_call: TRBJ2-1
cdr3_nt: TGCGCCAGCAGCTTGGCCGGGACAGCCTACAATGAGCAGTTCTTC
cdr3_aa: CASSLAGTAYNEQFF

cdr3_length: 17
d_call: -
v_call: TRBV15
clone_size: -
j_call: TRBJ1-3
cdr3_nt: TGTGCCACCAGCGAAACAAAACCAACGACCACTGGAAACACCATATATTTT
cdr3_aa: CATSETKPTTTGNTIYF

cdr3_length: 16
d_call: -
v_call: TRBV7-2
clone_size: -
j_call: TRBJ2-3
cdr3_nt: TGTGCCAGCAGCTTAGCTGGACGACTGCCGACAGATACGCAGTATTTT
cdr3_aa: CASSLAGRLPTDTQYF

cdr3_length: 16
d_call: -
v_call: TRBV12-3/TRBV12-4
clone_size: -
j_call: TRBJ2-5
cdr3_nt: TGTGCCAGCAGTTCGGAGCGGTTTCAGCTGATGGAGACCCAGTACTTC
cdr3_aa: CASSSERFQLMETQYF

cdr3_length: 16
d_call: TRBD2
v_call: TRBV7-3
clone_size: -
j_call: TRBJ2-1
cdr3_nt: TGTGCCAGCAGCCCCCAGGGACTAGTAGGCGGCAATGAGCAGTTCTTC
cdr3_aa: CASSPQGLVGGNEQFF

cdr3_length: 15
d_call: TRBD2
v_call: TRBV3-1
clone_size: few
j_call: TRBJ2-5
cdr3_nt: TGTGCCAGCAGCCAACTAGCGGTGATCCAAGAGACCCAGTACTTC
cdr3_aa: CASSQLAVIQETQYF

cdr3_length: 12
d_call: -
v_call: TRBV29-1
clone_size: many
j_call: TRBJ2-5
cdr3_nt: TGCAGCGTTGCTGGGGTGTGGGAGACCCAGTACTTC
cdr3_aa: CSVAGVWETQYF

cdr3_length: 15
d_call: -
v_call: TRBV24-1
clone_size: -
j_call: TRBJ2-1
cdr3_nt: TGTGCCACCAGTGAGGGGGAGCCCTCCTACAATGAGCAGTTCTTC
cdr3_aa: CATSEGEPSYNEQFF

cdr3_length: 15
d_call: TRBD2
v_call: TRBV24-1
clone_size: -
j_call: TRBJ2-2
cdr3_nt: TGTGCCACCAGCCCGAGCGGGAGGAGCACCGGGGAGCTGTTTTTT
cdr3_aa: CATSPSGRSTGELFF

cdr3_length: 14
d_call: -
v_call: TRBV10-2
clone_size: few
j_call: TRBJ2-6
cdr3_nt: TGCGCCAGCAGTGAGAACTCTGGGGCCAACGTCCTGACTTTC
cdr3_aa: CASSENSGANVLTF

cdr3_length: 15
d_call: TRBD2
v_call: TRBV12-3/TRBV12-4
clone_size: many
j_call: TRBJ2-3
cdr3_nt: TGTGCCAGCAGTTTGGATAGCGGGAGCACAGATACGCAGTATTTT
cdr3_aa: CASSLDSGSTDTQYF

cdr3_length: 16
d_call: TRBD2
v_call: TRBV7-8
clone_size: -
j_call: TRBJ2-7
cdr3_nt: TGTGCCAGCAGCTTTCGAGTAGCGGGAGGGCCGGAAGAGCAGTACTTC
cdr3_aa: CASSFRVAGGPEEQYF

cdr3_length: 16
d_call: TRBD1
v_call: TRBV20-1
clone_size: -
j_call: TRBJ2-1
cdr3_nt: TGCAGTGCTAGAGGCCCGACAGGGGGCTTCTACAATGAGCAGTTCTTC
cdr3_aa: CSARGPTGGFYNEQFF

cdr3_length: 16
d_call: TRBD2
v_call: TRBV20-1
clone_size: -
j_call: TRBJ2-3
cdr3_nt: TGCAGTGCTAGAGACCCTAGCGGGAGGGCCGCAGATACGCAGTATTTT
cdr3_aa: CSARDPSGRAADTQYF

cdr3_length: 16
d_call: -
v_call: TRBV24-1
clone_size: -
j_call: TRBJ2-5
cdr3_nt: TGTGCCACCAGTGAAGCTGAGGGGACTGCTGCAGAGACCCAGTACTTC
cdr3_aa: CATSEAEGTAAETQYF

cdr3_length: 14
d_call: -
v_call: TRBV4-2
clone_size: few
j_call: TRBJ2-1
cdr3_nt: TGTGCCAGCAGCCCTCGGGGCCTGGGGGGTGAGCAGTTCTTC
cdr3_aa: CASSPRGLGGEQFF

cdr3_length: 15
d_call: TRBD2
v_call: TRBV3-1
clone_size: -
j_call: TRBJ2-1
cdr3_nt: TGTGCCAGCAGCCCCCTAGCGGGAGATCACAATGAGCAGTTCTTC
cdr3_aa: CASSPLAGDHNEQFF

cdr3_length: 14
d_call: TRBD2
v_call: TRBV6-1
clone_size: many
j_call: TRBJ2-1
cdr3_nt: TGTGCCAGCAGCCTAGCGGGAGGGTTATATGAGCAGTTCTTC
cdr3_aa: CASSLAGGLYEQFF

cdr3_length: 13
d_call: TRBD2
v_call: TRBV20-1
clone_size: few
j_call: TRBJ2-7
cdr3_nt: TGCAGTGCTACCAGCGGGAAGGGGTACGAGCAGTACTTC
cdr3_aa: CSATSGKGYEQYF

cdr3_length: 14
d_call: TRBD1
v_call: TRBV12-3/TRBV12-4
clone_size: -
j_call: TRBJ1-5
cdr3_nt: TGTGCCAGCAGCCAGGGACAGCGGGGGCAGCCCCAGCATTTT
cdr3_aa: CASSQGQRGQPQHF

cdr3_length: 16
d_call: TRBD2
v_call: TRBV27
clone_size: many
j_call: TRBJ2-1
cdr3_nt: TGTGCCAGCAGTTTCCCCGTAGCGGGAGTGGGGGGTGAGCAGTTCTTC
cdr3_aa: CASSFPVAGVGGEQFF

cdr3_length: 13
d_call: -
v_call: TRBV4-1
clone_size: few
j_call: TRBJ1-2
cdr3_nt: TGCGCCAGCAGCCGGGCAGGGAACTATGGCTACACCTTC
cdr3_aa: CASSRAGNYGYTF

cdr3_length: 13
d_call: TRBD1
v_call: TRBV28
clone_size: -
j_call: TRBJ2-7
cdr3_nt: TGTGCCAGCATGGGACAGGGGAGGTACGAGCAGTACTTC
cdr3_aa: CASMGQGRYEQYF

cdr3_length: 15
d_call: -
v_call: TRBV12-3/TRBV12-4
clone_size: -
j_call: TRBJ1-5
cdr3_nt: TGTGCCAGCACCATGACGACAGGTTATATTCAGCCCCAGCATTTT
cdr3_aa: CASTMTTGYIQPQHF

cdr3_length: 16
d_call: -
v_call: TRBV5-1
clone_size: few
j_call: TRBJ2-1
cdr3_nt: TGCGCCAGCAGCTTGGGGCAGGGAGGCTCCTACAATGAGCAGTTCTTC
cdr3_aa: CASSLGQGGSYNEQFF

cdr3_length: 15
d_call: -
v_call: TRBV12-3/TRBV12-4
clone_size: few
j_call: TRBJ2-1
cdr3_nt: TGTGCCAGCAGCGAAGTTAGCGGCTCCTACAATGAGCAGTTCTTC
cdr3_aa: CASSEVSGSYNEQFF

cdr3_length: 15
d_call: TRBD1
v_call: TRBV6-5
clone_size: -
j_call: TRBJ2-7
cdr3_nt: TGTGCCAGCAGTCCGAACCGACAGGGGGCCTACGAGCAGTACTTC
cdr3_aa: CASSPNRQGAYEQYF

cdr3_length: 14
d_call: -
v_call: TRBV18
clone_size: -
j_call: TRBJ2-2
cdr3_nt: TGTGCCAGCACTGAGGCGTTGAACACCGGGGAGCTGTTTTTT
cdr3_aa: CASTEALNTGELFF

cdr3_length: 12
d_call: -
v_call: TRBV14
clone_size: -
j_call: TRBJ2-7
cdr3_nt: TGTGCCAGCAGCCAAGCCGCCTACGAGCAGTACTTC
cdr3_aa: CASSQAAYEQYF

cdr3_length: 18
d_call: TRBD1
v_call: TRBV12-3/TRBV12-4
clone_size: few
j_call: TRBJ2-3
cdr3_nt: TGTGCCAGCAGTTTAGGGTTGTTAGGGACAGGAGCGACAGATACGCAGTATTTT
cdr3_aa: CASSLGLLGTGATDTQYF

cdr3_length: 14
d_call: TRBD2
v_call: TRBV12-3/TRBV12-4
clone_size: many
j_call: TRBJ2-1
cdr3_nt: TGTGCCAGCAGTCCCCGGGAGGGCCAGCGTGAGCAGTTCTTC
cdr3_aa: CASSPREGQREQFF

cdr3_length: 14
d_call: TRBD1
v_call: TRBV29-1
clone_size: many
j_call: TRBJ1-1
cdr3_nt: TGCAGCGCTCGACAGGGCCTAGGGAACACTGAAGCTTTCTTT
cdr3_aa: CSARQGLGNTEAFF

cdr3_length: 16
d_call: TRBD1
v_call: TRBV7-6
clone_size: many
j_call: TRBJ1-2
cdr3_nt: TGTGCCAGCAGCTTAGCCCCGACAGGGTTCGTTGATGGCTACACCTTC
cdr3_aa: CASSLAPTGFVDGYTF

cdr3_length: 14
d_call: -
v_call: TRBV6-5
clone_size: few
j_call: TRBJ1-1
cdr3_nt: TGTGCCAGCAGTTACTCGCAGGGATTCACTGAAGCTTTCTTT
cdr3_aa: CASSYSQGFTEAFF

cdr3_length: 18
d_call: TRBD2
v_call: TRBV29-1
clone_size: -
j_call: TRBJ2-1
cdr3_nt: TGCAGCCCCGAAAGAGGGGCTAGCGGGGAGACGACATACAATGAGCAGTTCTTC
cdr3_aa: CSPERGASGETTYNEQFF

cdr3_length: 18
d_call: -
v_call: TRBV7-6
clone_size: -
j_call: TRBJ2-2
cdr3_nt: TGTGCCAGCAGCTTAAATCGCCCGACACCACGGAACACCGGGGAGCTGTTTTTT
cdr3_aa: CASSLNRPTPRNTGELFF

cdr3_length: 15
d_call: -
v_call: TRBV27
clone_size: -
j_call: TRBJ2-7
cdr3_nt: TGTGCCAGCAGTTTATCCGGGATCGGGTCCTACGAGCAGTACTTC
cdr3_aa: CASSLSGIGSYEQYF

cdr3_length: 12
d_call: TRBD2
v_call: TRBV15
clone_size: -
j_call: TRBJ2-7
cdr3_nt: TGTGCCACCAGCGGACTAGCGGGGCTCTCCCACTTC
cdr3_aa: CATSGLAGLSHF

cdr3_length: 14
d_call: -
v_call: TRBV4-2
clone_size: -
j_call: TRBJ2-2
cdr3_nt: TGTGCCAGCAGCCAAGGGGCGGGAAGCGGGGAGCTGTTTTTT
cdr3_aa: CASSQGAGSGELFF

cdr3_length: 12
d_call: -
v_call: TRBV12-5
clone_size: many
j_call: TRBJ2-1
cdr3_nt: TGTGCTAGTGGTCCCGCCGGGCGGGAGCAGTTCTTC
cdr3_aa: CASGPAGREQFF

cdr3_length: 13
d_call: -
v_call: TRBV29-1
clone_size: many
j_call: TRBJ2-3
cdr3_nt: TGCAGCGTTCGGGACTCTGGCACAGATACGCAGTATTTT
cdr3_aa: CSVRDSGTDTQYF

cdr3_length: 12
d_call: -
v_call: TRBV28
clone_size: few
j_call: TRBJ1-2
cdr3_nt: TGTGCCAGTACCAGGCGTTTTGGTGGCTACACCTTC
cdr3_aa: CASTRRFGGYTF

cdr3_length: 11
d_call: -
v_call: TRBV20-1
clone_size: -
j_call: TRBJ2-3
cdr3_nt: TGCAGTGCTAGGGTTCCGCATACGCAGTATTTT
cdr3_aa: CSARVPHTQYF

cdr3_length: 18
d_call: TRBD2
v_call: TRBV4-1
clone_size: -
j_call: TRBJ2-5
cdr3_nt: TGCGCCAGCAGCCAAGTGGCTATAACTAGCGGGAGTAGTGAGACCCAGTACTTC
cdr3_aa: CASSQVAITSGSSETQYF

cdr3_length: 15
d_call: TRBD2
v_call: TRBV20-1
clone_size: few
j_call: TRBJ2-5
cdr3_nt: TGCAGTGCTAGAGATTTAAGCGGGAGGATAGAGACCCAGTACTTC
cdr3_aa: CSARDLSGRIETQYF

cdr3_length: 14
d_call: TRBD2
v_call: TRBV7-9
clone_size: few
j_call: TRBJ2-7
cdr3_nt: TGTGCCAGCAGCTACCCGGGACTAGTGGGCGAGCAGTACTTC
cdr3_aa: CASSYPGLVGEQYF

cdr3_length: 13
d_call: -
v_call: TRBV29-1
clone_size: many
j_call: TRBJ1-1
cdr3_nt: TGCAGCGCCTCCGGCAGGCTGAACACTGAAGCTTTCTTT
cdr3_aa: CSASGRLNTEAFF

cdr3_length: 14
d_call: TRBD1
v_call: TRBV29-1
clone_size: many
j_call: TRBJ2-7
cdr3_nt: TGCAGCGTTTCCGGGACAGGGGGCACCTACGAGCAGTACTTC
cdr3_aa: CSVSGTGGTYEQYF

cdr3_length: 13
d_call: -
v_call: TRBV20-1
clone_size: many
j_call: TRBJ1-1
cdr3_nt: TGCAGTGCACCGCGGGGTCTGCACACTGAAGCTTTCTTT
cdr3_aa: CSAPRGLHTEAFF

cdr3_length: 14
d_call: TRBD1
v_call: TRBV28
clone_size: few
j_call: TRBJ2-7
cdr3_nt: TGTGCCAGCAGTCGCCCGGGGACAGCAGACGAGCAGTACTTC
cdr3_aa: CASSRPGTADEQYF

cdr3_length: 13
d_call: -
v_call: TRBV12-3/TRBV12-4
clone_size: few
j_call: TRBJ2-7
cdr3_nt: TGTGCCAGCAGTTTGGGTGGCCTAGACGAGCAGTACTTC
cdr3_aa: CASSLGGLDEQYF

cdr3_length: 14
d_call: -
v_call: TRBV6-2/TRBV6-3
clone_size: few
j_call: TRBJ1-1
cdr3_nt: TGTGCCAGCAGTTGGCGACAAGGCAATAGTGAAGCTTTCTTT
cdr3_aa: CASSWRQGNSEAFF

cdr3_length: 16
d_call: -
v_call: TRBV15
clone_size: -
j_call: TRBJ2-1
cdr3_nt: TGTGCCACCAGCAAGTTTAGACCTAGCTCCTACAATGAGCAGTTCTTC
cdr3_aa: CATSKFRPSSYNEQFF

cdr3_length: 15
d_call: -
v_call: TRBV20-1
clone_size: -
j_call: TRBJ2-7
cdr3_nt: TGCAGTGCGCAGGTACTCGGGTTTGGGGACTACGAGCAGTACTTC
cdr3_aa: CSAQVLGFGDYEQYF